This T cell receptor beta chain originates from a study of blood T cells in healthy people across ages. A second PCR, run for roughly 7 to 11 cycles, used a sample-barcoded 5' primer plus a J-beta primer mix. Each cDNA molecule, via a template-switch adaptor with 12 random nucleotides, was tagged. TCRdb fed the 5' RACE reads into MiXCR, producing one record per CDR3 protein. The table has about 720,000 distinct CDR3 sequences, 20% to 30% seen once. The V gene lost 4 bases and the J gene lost 6 bases, with 20 bases spanning the gap. CDR3 length: 16 amino acids. CDR1 is SGHRS and CDR2 is YFSETQ in the germline V gene. A few counts support this clonotype. The same specimen was also included in a second study, on T cells of mothers and their children.

Sequenced material: blood. V and J are TRBV5-1 and TRBJ2-1, with TRBD2 as a possible D gene (7 bases). This receptor was taken from a boy between 10 and 17 years old in good health. The CDR3: CASSPWGGQGANEQFF. CDR3 nucleotide sequence: TGCGCCAGCAGCCCCTGGGGGGGCCAAGGGGCCAATGAGCAGTTCTTC.